This TCR beta chain stems from a study of control samples from healthy donors and cancer patients. Between the trimmed V and J ends, which lost 1 base and 2 bases, there was a span of 11 bases. The CDR3 is made up of 14 amino acids. Germline V CDR1 and CDR2: GTSNPN, SVGIG (reference sequence). The table came from immunoSEQ multiplex PCR; TCRdb's copy has only in-frame clones and leaves some out. Here the sample spans 190,000 or so clones, approximately 95% being singletons. The source material was blood. The receptor was isolated from a man aged 18 to 29 in good health. This sequence joins TRBV30 and TRBJ1-1; possibly TRBD1 for D (5 bases). The CDR3 DNA sequence: TGTGCCTGGAGTGGGGACTCCATAAACACTGAAGCTTTCTTT. Translation gives CAWSGDSINTEAFF.